This T cell receptor beta chain was recovered during a study of memory CD8 T cells in hepatitis C reinfection. Study summary: A positive HCV RNA test after two negatives ≥60 days apart defined reinfection. Between 55 and 20 weeks before reinfection detection, pre-reinfection samples were drawn.

Stated time point: pre-reinfection, 55 to 20 weeks before reinfection detection. No in vitro expansion preceded TCR sequencing of the sorted cells. The Montreal HEPCO cohort supplied donors who inject drugs. After removal of 0 bases from V and 13 bases from J, the junction contained 0 bases not matched to a gene. The germline V gene encodes CDR1 SGHKS and CDR2 YYEKEE (reference sequence). The CDR3 is 12 amino acids. This table comes from immunoSEQ multiplex PCR, and its TCRdb copy is limited to in-frame clones, with some not included. Here the sample spans more than 45,000 clones, approximately 89% being singletons.

The receptor comes from a man between 18 and 29 years old with hepatitis C virus infection. Sample: naive CD8+ T cells sorted from blood. The rearrangement links TRBV5-5 to TRBJ1-6, with TRBD1 matching over 8 bases. The CDR3 nucleotides read TGTGCCAGCAGCTTGGGGACAGGGCCCCTCCACTTT. Protein product: CASSLGTGPLHF.